Many counts were recorded for the clone carrying this T cell receptor (beta chain). TCRdb reprocessed the 5' RACE reads with MiXCR, giving one entry per CDR3 protein. Found here are approximately 81,000 distinct CDR3 sequences, 5% to 6.5% of them singletons; the top ten hold under 10%. The data stem from a study of early T cells in non-severe SARS-CoV-2 infection. From germline, CDR1 is SGHTA and CDR2 FQGNSA. CDR3 length equals 18 residues. The V gene lost 1 base and the J gene lost 0 bases, with 16 bases spanning the gap. The receptor's source is an adult who was a healthcare worker with PCR-confirmed SARS-CoV-2 infection or an uninfected control (not recorded which). The sample consisted of whole blood. This rearrangement joins TRBV7-2 to TRBJ2-1; the D gene is possibly TRBD2 (5 bases). The CDR3, as DNA: TGTGCCAGCAGCTTAGTAGTTAGCGCTACTAGCTCCTACAATGAGCAGTTCTTC. Translation gives CASSLVVSATSSYNEQFF.